This T cell receptor (beta chain) was identified in a study of breast tumors, draining lymph nodes, adjacent tissues. TCRdb independently ran MiXCR on the multiplex PCR reads; one entry per CDR3 protein. Here the sample spans under 150,000 distinct CDR3 sequences, 20% being singletons. Germline CDR1 reads SGHVS; CDR2 reads FNYEAQ. Germline trimming cut 5 bases from V and 5 bases from J; bases unmatched to any gene: 11. The CDR3 is 15 amino acids. Axillary draining lymph nodes of breast cancer patients supplied the node samples. A note on this clonotype: One base away lies a much larger clone, so this may be a sequencing read error.

This clonotype originated in a female donor with breast cancer. Some clones in this sample may be carry-over from other donors' samples. Sequences were obtained from axillary lymph node tissue. The genes are TRBV7-6 and TRBJ2-5; the match to TRBD2 covers 7 bases. The CDR3 is CASSAGSGEGETQYF. CDR3 DNA: TGTGCCAGCAGCGCCGGATCGGGGGAGGGGGAGACCCAGTACTTC.